This TCR beta chain emerged from a study of T cells in Graves' hyperthyroidism and ophthalmopathy (dated by TCRdb to the late 2010s). Regarding the study in general: Peripheral blood was collected at initial diagnosis, before any treatment. Whether ophthalmopathy could be predicted prospectively was tested in an independent validation cohort made up of approximately 19 hyperthyroidism patients plus 17 patients who later progressed to ophthalmopathy. The paper reports TCR Vbeta CDR3 sequencing of over 120 peripheral blood samples: under 45 ophthalmopathy, fewer than 80 hyperthyroidism and approximately 17 progressor patients. Thyroid tissue and blood T-cell repertoires from six Graves' hyperthyroidism patients were also compared in the study. TCR V-J signatures able to tell the groups apart were searched for in a discovery cohort of approximately 95 patients, of whom fewer than 45 had Graves' ophthalmopathy and roughly 59 had stable Graves' hyperthyroidism. After sampling, hyperthyroidism patients received methimazole starting at 30 mg daily, and ophthalmopathy patients received high-dose intravenous methylprednisolone. The 75 to 100 discovery patients were randomly split 7:3 into training and test sets. Study-level results and caveats: No statistical method was used to set the sample size in advance, and investigators knew the group allocation. In validation, the model predicted progression to ophthalmopathy with roughly 66% sensitivity and roughly 75% specificity, a median of 6.5 months before onset. Most expanded thyroid clonotypes (frequency above 0.001) were also detected in blood, suggesting blood repertoires may reflect thyroid immune responses. Ophthalmopathy was separated from stable hyperthyroidism by a 13 V-J signature model, with 85% to 90% sensitivity and roughly 84% specificity obtained in cross-validation and 80%/75% obtained in testing.

Stable Graves' hyperthyroidism was defined as the absence of progression to ophthalmopathy over 18 months of follow-up. The hyperthyroidism patients were between 18 and 65 years old and newly diagnosed, with a disease duration of less than 2 months. Exclusion was applied to patients with uncontrolled infections, other autoimmune diseases, pregnancy or lactation. Diagnoses were established on the basis of clinical symptoms, serum thyroxine and TRAb, thyroid ultrasound, and orbital computed tomography. PBMCs were isolated from 7.5 to 10 ml of fresh peripheral blood by Ficoll-Paque density gradient centrifugation. Trizol reagent was used to extract total RNA, and RNA quality was then checked on an Agilent 2100 Bioanalyzer. The table lists this clonotype with many counts. This receptor's antigen is unknown. No base quality values were provided; no much bigger clone lies one nucleotide off. V is cut back by 5 bases and J by 6 bases, with 10 bases in the junction unmatched. From a lookup of the germline V gene, CDR1 and CDR2 are KGHDR and SFDVKD. CDR3 length: 16 amino acids, cysteine to phenylalanine. The DNA shown is the 48-base CDR3, in frame from base 1.

TCR beta CDR3 regions were amplified from RNA transcripts. The TCR CDR3 was subjected to a first round of RT-PCR using the HTBI primer set and the Qiagen OneStep RT-PCR kit. The libraries were constructed in a second round of multiplex PCR and then size-selected and purified. The libraries were sequenced on an Illumina HiSeq2000 using paired-end 100 bp reads. Per the original workflow: Raw data were processed with SOAPnuke, discarding reads with adapters, uncalled bases, mean Phred below 15, or no exact constant-primer or identifier match. COPE v1.2.5 was used to merge high-quality paired reads, and clonotypes were defined as unique nucleotide sequences. MiTCR v1.1 was used to align clonotypes to the IMGT TRBV, TRBD and TRBJ reference segments. Only V-J combinations with frequency above 0.0001, covering about 99% of repertoires, were analysed. A TCS score was defined as the ratio between F50 (clonal expansion) and ExV (chaos), using BLOSUM62-based TCRdist between CDR3 peptides within each V-J. Welch's t-statistics and random forest reduced fewer than 600 V-J features to around 14, which were used in a naive Bayes classifier (R e1071). In-frame beta chains were kept once TCRdb had trimmed the public reads at Q25 with fastp and called clones with MiXCR. Entries are consolidated by CDR3 protein sequence, retaining the most common genes and DNA. The V and J calls come from TCRdb's annotation, not from the publication. The sample table lists about 360,000 distinct CDR3 sequences, about 13% of them with a count of one. Jointly, the top ten make up around a tenth of the sample.

The sequence joins TRBV24-1 to TRBJ2-1, and TRBD2 aligns with 9 junction nucleotides. The source of this sequence is a woman aged 18-30 years with Graves' hyperthyroidism. The sample was blood. In nucleotide form, the sequence is TGTGCCACCAGTGGACGGGCGGGAGGGGGAGGCAATGAGCAGTTCTTC. Translated, it gives CATSGRAGGGGNEQFF.